The T cell receptor (beta chain) described here comes from a study of T cell responses to AZD1222 COVID-19 vaccine. Study-level findings and limits: Donors skewed white British and female; clonal diversity was possibly underestimated. Repertoire collection took place solely once the T cell response had peaked.

This clone was seen only once. The antigen is unknown. Per the germline V gene, CDR1 is LNHNV and CDR2 is YYDKDF (reference sequence). The V end lost 1 base, the J end lost 10 bases, and 5 bases lay between the germline ends. This CDR3 contains 11 residues. TCRdb's table, derived via immunoSEQ multiplex PCR, lists solely in-frame clones and lacks some. The repertoire holds some 150,000 clones, with 85% to 95% as singletons. The clonotype comes from an adult who received the AZD1222 COVID-19 vaccine. The source was peripheral blood, collected 28 days after the second AZD1222 dose. This chain joins TRBV15 and TRBJ2-1; D unresolved. This CDR3 reads CATSRVKEQFF. In DNA, the CDR3 is TGTGCCACCAGCAGAGTAAAGGAGCAGTTCTTC.